Listed here are 22 T cell receptor beta chains from one sample, sequenced in a study of OX40 agonist ivuxolimab in advanced cancers. The library was made by the immunoSEQ multiplex PCR assay. Drawn from immuneACCESS, this table holds only the in-frame rearrangements with V and J called that TCRdb kept. Clones are partly lost; checked studies trace under half to an unresolved V gene and leave the rest unexplained. The sample yields 78,000 or so clones; more than 70% were counted once. The ten largest clones take up 0.75% to 0.85% of the sample. The starting material was CD4+ or CD8+ T cells sorted from blood, obtained in a trial of the OX40 agonist ivuxolimab. These receptor sequences come from an adult with an advanced solid tumor such as melanoma, head and neck, liver or kidney cancer.

Only a few counts were recorded for this clone. The chain combines TRBV4-1 with TRBJ1-2; TRBD1 might be the D (5 bases). The V end was cut by 3 bases, the J end by 2 bases, with 13 bases between. CDR1 is MGHRA and CDR2 is YSYEKL in the germline V gene. The CDR3 runs 15 residues. As DNA, the CDR3 is TGCGCCAGCAGCCATCCGGGACGGGAAAACTATGGCTACACCTTC. It specifies CASSHPGRENYGYTF.

The V and J genes are TRBV10-3 and TRBJ2-5, with D hard to call. The CDR3 totals 15 residues. Trimming removed 0 bases from V and 3 bases from J, with 11 bases in between. Germline lookup yields CDR1 ENHRY and CDR2 SYGVKD. CDR3 protein: CAISESNRGKETQYF. The CDR3 nucleotides are TGTGCCATCAGTGAGTCGAATCGTGGAAAAGAGACCCAGTACTTC.

The CDR3 DNA reads as TGCGCCAGCAGGGCGGGGAGGGGGCAGAACACTGAAGCTTTCTTT. This sequence encodes CASRAGRGQNTEAFF. The chain has TRBV10-2 and TRBJ1-1; 7 bases map to TRBD1. CDR1 and CDR2 from the germline V gene are WSHSY and SAAADI. The trim removed 6 bases at V and 1 base at J, leaving 8 bases unmatched. The CDR3 contains 15 residues.

The chain links TRBV9 to TRBJ2-2; D possibly corresponds to TRBD1 (5 bases). This CDR3 spans 14 amino acids. V lost 6 bases and J 1 base, leaving 10 bases between the germline ends. Germline loops: CDR1 SGDLS, CDR2 YYNGEE. The CDR3 DNA sequence: TGTGCCAGCACCCCCAGGGTGAACACCGGGGAGCTGTTTTTT. It specifies CASTPRVNTGELFF.

The chain is built from TRBV7-6 and TRBJ1-1; no reliable D call. Germline V gene lookup returns CDR1 SGHVS and CDR2 FNYEAQ. This CDR3 region has 14 residues. Trimming removed 0 bases at V and 1 base at J, with 6 bases between. In DNA, the CDR3 is TGTGCCAGCAGCTTAGCCTACAGGAACACTGAAGCTTTCTTT. Protein product: CASSLAYRNTEAFF.

J is TRBJ1-2 and V is TRBV7-9; tentatively, D is TRBD1 (6 bases). The germline V gene has CDR1 SEHNR and CDR2 FQNEAQ (reference sequence). Trimming stripped 1 base from V and 7 bases from J, with 16 bases between. There are 15 residues in the CDR3. CDR3 loop: CASSLDLGGQAGYTF. The CDR3 DNA reads as TGTGCCAGCAGCTTAGACTTGGGGGGGCAGGCTGGCTACACCTTC.

The chain has TRBV7-9 and TRBJ2-1; no clear D gene. CDR1 is SEHNR, CDR2 FQNEAQ, per germline (reference sequence). Trimming shortened V by 2 bases and J by 4 bases, and 9 bases separated the two germline ends. CDR3 length: 14 residues. The CDR3 region is CASSLSQDYNEQFF. The CDR3 region has the DNA TGTGCCAGCAGCTTAAGCCAAGATTACAATGAGCAGTTCTTC.

The chain's CDR3 is CASSFQKWGAPDTQYF. The CDR3 bases are TGTGCCAGTAGTTTCCAGAAGTGGGGGGCCCCAGATACGCAGTATTTT. J is TRBJ2-3 and V is TRBV19; D may be TRBD1 or TRBD2 (6 bases each). Germline V gives CDR1 LNHDA, CDR2 SQIVND (reference sequence). The V and J ends lost 5 bases and 4 bases respectively, with 19 bases between them. The CDR3 runs to 16 residues. The full variable domain, its missing parts supplied by reference TRBV19 and TRBJ2-3, is DGGITQSPKYLFRKEGQNVTLSCEQNLNHDAMYWYRQDPGQGLRLIYYSQIVNDFQKGDIAEGYSVSREKKESFPLTVTSAQKNPTAFYLCASSFQKWGAPDTQYFGPGTRLTVL.

The CDR3 DNA reads as TGCGCCAGCAGAATGGAACAGGGGAGGGCTAATGAAAAACTGTTTTTT. It yields the protein CASRMEQGRANEKLFF. This chain connects TRBV4-1 to TRBJ1-4; 7 bases agree with TRBD1. Per the germline V gene, CDR1 is MGHRA and CDR2 is YSYEKL. The CDR3 runs 16 residues. The trim removed 6 bases at V and 3 bases at J, leaving 10 bases unmatched.

J is TRBJ2-3 and V is TRBV6-5, with TRBD1 identical over 10 bases. The germline V gene has CDR1 MNHEY and CDR2 SVGAGI. The V gene end was trimmed by 6 bases and the J gene end by 11 bases; junction bases not matched to a gene: 14. The CDR3 length is 15 residues. The CDR3 sequence: CASSSTGGGWRGQYF. CDR3 nucleotides: TGTGCCAGCAGCTCGACAGGGGGCGGGTGGAGGGGGCAGTATTTT.

The chain combines TRBV9 with TRBJ2-3; D uncertain. With 1 base removed from V and 3 bases from J, the gap between germline ends came to 12 bases. Looked up from germline, CDR1 is SGDLS and CDR2 is YYNGEE. CDR3 length: 15 amino acids. Written as DNA, the CDR3 is TGTGCCAGCAGCGTAAGTTGGAGCCGAACAGATACGCAGTATTTT. It is translated as CASSVSWSRTDTQYF.

The chain is built from TRBV6-1 and TRBJ2-5; TRBD2 matches at 9 bases. Losses at the gene ends were 1 base for V and 3 bases for J; bases not matched to a gene: 12. The CDR3 totals 18 residues. The germline gives CDR1 MNHNS, CDR2 SASEGT. CDR3 sequence reads: CASSEGGTSFSVKETQYF. CDR3 coding DNA: TGTGCCAGCAGTGAAGGGGGGACTAGCTTTTCCGTCAAAGAGACCCAGTACTTC.

V usage is TRBV7-3 and J usage is TRBJ2-1, with 13 bases matching TRBD2. Per germline, CDR1 SGHTA and CDR2 FQGTGA. V shed 2 bases, J shed 10 bases, and the junction held 2 bases outside the gene matches. The CDR3 spans 14 residues. CDR3 nucleotide sequence: TGTGCCAGCAGCTTAGAGGGACTAGCGGGGGAGCAGTTCTTC. Residues: CASSLEGLAGEQFF.

The chain links TRBV6-5 to TRBJ2-7, with D perhaps matching TRBD2 (5 bases). The CDR3 contains 14 residues. Germline CDR1 reads MNHEY; CDR2 reads SVGAGI. Trimming left V 6 bases short and J 3 bases short, with 15 bases between. CDR3 DNA: TGTGCCAGCAGCAGCCGGGAAGGATACTACGAGCAGTACTTC. Its translation: CASSSREGYYEQYF.

This chain links TRBV15 with TRBJ2-5; D uncertain. Germline assignment: CDR1 LNHNV and CDR2 YYDKDF (reference sequence). The V gene lost 1 base and the J gene lost 3 bases, with 3 bases spanning the gap. This CDR3 is built from 12 residues. CDR3 protein: CATSRVEETQYF. CDR3 DNA sequence: TGTGCCACCAGCAGAGTGGAAGAGACCCAGTACTTC.

This chain links TRBV19 with TRBJ1-1; 9 bases fit TRBD1. This CDR3 has 14 amino acids. Trimming removed 7 bases from V and 7 bases from J; junction bases left unmatched: 10. CDR1 LNHDA and CDR2 SQIVND come from the germline V gene (reference sequence). In DNA form, the CDR3 reads TGTGCCAGTATGAACCGGGACAGGGTAATTGAAGCTTTCTTT. Protein product: CASMNRDRVIEAFF.

This chain links TRBV4-2 with TRBJ2-5; D unclear. Trimming removed 6 bases from V and 3 bases from J, with 14 bases in between. CDR3 length equals 14 residues. CDR1 LGHNA and CDR2 YNFKEQ come from the germline V gene. The CDR3 loop reads CASSAEWGKETQYF. The CDR3 nucleotides are TGTGCCAGCAGTGCCGAATGGGGAAAAGAGACCCAGTACTTC.

DNA of the CDR3: TGCGCCAGCAGCTTGGAGACTAGCGGGGGGCCCACAGATACGCAGTATTTT. Protein: CASSLETSGGPTDTQYF. This chain uses TRBV5-1 with TRBJ2-3; 13 positions agree with TRBD2. V shed 0 bases, J shed 2 bases, and the junction held 3 bases outside the gene matches. From germline, CDR1 is SGHRS and CDR2 YFSETQ. This CDR3 has 17 residues.

V usage is TRBV4-1 and J usage is TRBJ2-2; D remains unclear. This CDR3 comprises 13 residues. Trimming took 0 bases from V and 7 from J, leaving 6 bases between them. CDR1 and CDR2 (germline): MGHRA, YSYEKL. Written as DNA, the CDR3 is TGCGCCAGCAGCCAAGATGAAGGCGGGGAGCTGTTTTTT. As protein: CASSQDEGGELFF.

This sequence joins TRBV5-6 and TRBJ1-1; D is possibly TRBD1 (6 bases). Trimming pared 2 bases from V and 13 bases from J, leaving 15 bases between. Per germline, CDR1 SGHDT and CDR2 YYEEEE. This CDR3 has 12 residues. The CDR3: CASSLSGVDGFF. CDR3 nucleotide sequence: TGTGCCAGCAGCTTATCAGGGGTAGATGGTTTCTTT.

The rearrangement links TRBV18 to TRBJ1-1; tentative D call: TRBD1 (5 bases). The CDR3 length is 12 residues. The V gene lost 3 bases and the J gene lost 7 bases, with 9 bases spanning the gap. CDR1 and CDR2 (germline): KGHSH, LQKENI. CDR3 nucleotide sequence: TGTGCCAGCTCACCCTCCGGGGGTGAAGCTTTCTTT. Its protein is CASSPSGGEAFF.

The gene calls are TRBV30 and TRBJ1-1; D is uncertain. The length of the CDR3 is 11 residues. With 3 bases removed from V and 11 bases from J, the gap between germline ends came to 13 bases. Germline CDR1 and CDR2: GTSNPN and SVGIG (reference sequence). The CDR3 nucleotides read TGTGCCTGGAGATTTGCCTCCGGGGCTTTCTTT. Protein: CAWRFASGAFF.